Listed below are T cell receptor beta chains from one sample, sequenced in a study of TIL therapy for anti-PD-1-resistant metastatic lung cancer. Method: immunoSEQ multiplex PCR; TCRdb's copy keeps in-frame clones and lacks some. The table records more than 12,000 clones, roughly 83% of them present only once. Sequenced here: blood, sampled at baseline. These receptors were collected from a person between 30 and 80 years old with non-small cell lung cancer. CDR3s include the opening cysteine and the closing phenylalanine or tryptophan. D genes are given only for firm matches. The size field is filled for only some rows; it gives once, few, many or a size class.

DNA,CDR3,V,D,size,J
TGTGCCAGCAGCTTATATAGGGGGACTGAAGCTTTCTTT,CASSLYRGTEAFF,TRBV11-2,-,-,TRBJ1-1
TGTGCCAGCAGCATCGGACTCAGCAGCGGTCGGTCGGAGACCCAGTACTTC,CASSIGLSSGRSETQYF,TRBV9,-,-,TRBJ2-5
TGTGCCAGCAGAGGGACAGCCAGCTCCTATAATTCACCCCTCCACTTT,CASRGTASSYNSPLHF,TRBV7-8,TRBD1,-,TRBJ1-6
TGCAGCGTTGCATGGGCCAACAATCAGCCCCAGCATTTT,CSVAWANNQPQHF,TRBV29-1,-,-,TRBJ1-5
TGTGCCAGTAGTTGGGGCTTCGGGAACACTGAAGCTTTCTTT,CASSWGFGNTEAFF,TRBV19,-,few,TRBJ1-1
TGTGCCAGCAGTGGCACAGGGACCCGAATCAATGAGCAGTTCTTC,CASSGTGTRINEQFF,TRBV6-1,-,-,TRBJ2-1
TGTGCCAGCAGCTTAGATGCAGGCACCGGGGAGCTGTTTTTT,CASSLDAGTGELFF,TRBV7-2,-,-,TRBJ2-2
TGCGCCAGCAGCTTGGCTCTGGCGGGGGGCTACCAAGAGACCCAGTACTTC,CASSLALAGGYQETQYF,TRBV5-1,TRBD2,-,TRBJ2-5
TGTGCCAGCACCCAGGGACAGCCTAATGAAAAACTGTTTTTT,CASTQGQPNEKLFF,TRBV11-2,TRBD1,-,TRBJ1-4
TGTGCCAGCTCACCCGGACAGTTCTCCAATGAGCAGTTCTTC,CASSPGQFSNEQFF,TRBV18,-,once,TRBJ2-1
TGTGCCAGCAGCCCCCAGTGGGGGGGGCAAGAGACCCAGTACTTC,CASSPQWGGQETQYF,TRBV7-2,TRBD2,-,TRBJ2-5
TGTGCCAGCAGTTACCGACTAGCGGGGGGCCAAGAGACCCAGTACTTC,CASSYRLAGGQETQYF,TRBV13,TRBD2,-,TRBJ2-5
TGTGCCAGCAGTACCTTTGAGGGGCTTGGAGATACGCAGTATTTT,CASSTFEGLGDTQYF,TRBV6-1,-,-,TRBJ2-3
TGTGCCAGCAGTGGCGTAGCGGGAGTGGTAGATACGCAGTATTTT,CASSGVAGVVDTQYF,TRBV6-4,TRBD2,-,TRBJ2-3
TGTGCCAGCAGTGAAAGGGCACGGGCTTACGGAAACACCATATATTTT,CASSERARAYGNTIYF,TRBV6-1,-,-,TRBJ1-3
TGTGCCAGCAGTAAGTTTCGGGGGGGCGATCCGGGAAACACCATATATTTT,CASSKFRGGDPGNTIYF,TRBV27,-,-,TRBJ1-3
TGTGCCAGCAGTCCCACGAGTACAGGAGGACCTGGAAACACCATATATTTT,CASSPTSTGGPGNTIYF,TRBV7-9,-,-,TRBJ1-3
TGTGCCAGTAGTCCCCCGGAGCTCATGAACACTGAAGCTTTCTTT,CASSPPELMNTEAFF,TRBV19,-,-,TRBJ1-1
TGTGCCAGCAGCTTAGTACAGGGTAATTCACCCCTCCACTTT,CASSLVQGNSPLHF,TRBV11-2,-,-,TRBJ1-6
TGTGCCAGCAGAACCACAGGGGGCCCCAATCAGCCCCAGCATTTT,CASRTTGGPNQPQHF,TRBV27,TRBD1,few,TRBJ1-5
TGTGCCAGCAGCCAAGACAGGGACACTGAAGCTTTCTTT,CASSQDRDTEAFF,TRBV14,-,-,TRBJ1-1
TGTGCCAGCAGCCAACGGGGGGAGAGGAACTATGGCTACACCTTC,CASSQRGERNYGYTF,TRBV14,-,-,TRBJ1-2
TGTGCCAGCAGCCCCTCTAAGGCCCCCCGCTACAATGAGCAGTTCTTC,CASSPSKAPRYNEQFF,TRBV27,-,-,TRBJ2-1
TGTGCCTGGAGAGGCCCGGGACAGGCTATCTTGCAGTATTTT,CAWRGPGQAILQYF,TRBV30,TRBD1,-,TRBJ2-3
TGTGCCGCAGGGTTAGGGATGAACACTGAAGCTTTCTTT,CAAGLGMNTEAFF,TRBV19,-,-,TRBJ1-1
TGTGCCAGCAGCTTGGAAGGGGGGGGATCCTACGAGCAGTACTTC,CASSLEGGGSYEQYF,TRBV5-4,-,-,TRBJ2-7
TGTGCCAGCAGCTTAGCGTCAGGGGTTGAGCAGTTCTTC,CASSLASGVEQFF,TRBV7-2,-,-,TRBJ2-1
TGTGCCAGCAGTGGACAGACAACTAATGAAAAACTGTTTTTT,CASSGQTTNEKLFF,TRBV6-6,-,-,TRBJ1-4
TGTGCCAGCAGCTACGTTGGGATCTCTGGGGCCAACGTCCTGACTTTC,CASSYVGISGANVLTF,TRBV5-6,-,-,TRBJ2-6
TGCAGCGTTGAAAAAAGGGAGGGCCCTGGCTACACCTTC,CSVEKREGPGYTF,TRBV29-1,-,few,TRBJ1-2
TGTGCCAGCTCACGGGGCGGAGGAAACACCATATATTTT,CASSRGGGNTIYF,TRBV18,-,few,TRBJ1-3
TGTGCCAGCTTTAGGGGGTCGGGTGGGGAGACCCAGTACTTC,CASFRGSGGETQYF,TRBV6-1,-,-,TRBJ2-5
TGTGCCAGCAGCCCCCTTGGGGGTTCCAGCTCCTACGAGCAGTACTTC,CASSPLGGSSSYEQYF,TRBV16,-,-,TRBJ2-7
TGTGCCAGCAGCTTGGTCGACAATCAGCAGTACTTC,CASSLVDNQQYF,TRBV5-6,-,few,TRBJ2-7
TGCGCCAGCAGCCAAGAGGTGGACAGCCTGGGGTCTTACGAGCAGTACTTC,CASSQEVDSLGSYEQYF,TRBV4-3,-,once,TRBJ2-7
TGTGCCAGCAGCTTAGATACGGAAGTTGAGCAGTACTTC,CASSLDTEVEQYF,TRBV11-2,-,-,TRBJ2-7
TGTGCCAGCAGCCAAATTAGGGGGGGCAGGACTGAAGCTTTCTTT,CASSQIRGGRTEAFF,TRBV14,-,-,TRBJ1-1
TGTGCCAGCAGCTTAGGAGTGGTTAGCTCGCTCGGGGGGACCGGGGAGCTGTTTTTT,CASSLGVVSSLGGTGELFF,TRBV7-2,TRBD2,-,TRBJ2-2
TGTGCCAGCAGCTCCCGACGTGGGGGCAATGAGCAGTTCTTC,CASSSRRGGNEQFF,TRBV7-6,-,-,TRBJ2-1
TGTGCCAGCAGTGGTGAATTCAGGGAGCAGCCCCAGCATTTT,CASSGEFREQPQHF,TRBV2,-,-,TRBJ1-5
TGTGCCAGCAGCTATATACAGGGCTCCTACAATGAGCAGTTCTTC,CASSYIQGSYNEQFF,TRBV5-5,-,-,TRBJ2-1
TGTGCCAGCAGTTTGGGAGGGCCTAGCAATGAGCAGTTCTTC,CASSLGGPSNEQFF,TRBV27,TRBD2,-,TRBJ2-1
TGTGCCAGCAGCTTAGTGTCGACAGGGGTCGTCTACAATGAGCAGTTCTTC,CASSLVSTGVVYNEQFF,TRBV7-9,TRBD1,-,TRBJ2-1
TGTGCTAGTAGTCAGGGACAGGGGGTCTATGGCTACACCTTC,CASSQGQGVYGYTF,TRBV19,TRBD1,-,TRBJ1-2
TGTGCCAGCAGTGACGATCCGGGACTAGCGGGGGCCTACGAGCAGTACTTC,CASSDDPGLAGAYEQYF,TRBV7-2,TRBD2,-,TRBJ2-7
TGTGCCAGCAGCTTAGCGCGAAATGAGCAGTTCTTC,CASSLARNEQFF,TRBV7-2,-,-,TRBJ2-1
TGTGCCAGCAGACCCTCCTGGGCTCAGCCCCAGCATTTT,CASRPSWAQPQHF,TRBV27,-,-,TRBJ1-5
TGTGCCAGCAGTTACGGGGGGGGCAATCAGCCCCAGCATTTT,CASSYGGGNQPQHF,TRBV6-6,-,-,TRBJ1-5
TGTGCCTGGAGTGGCCAACTAGCGAGGGCAGATACGCAGTATTTT,CAWSGQLARADTQYF,TRBV30,TRBD2,-,TRBJ2-3
TGTGCCAGCAGCCACAGGGGCGGGGGAGAGACCCAGTACTTC,CASSHRGGGETQYF,TRBV7-2,-,-,TRBJ2-5
TGTGCCAGCAGCTTAGATTTGAACACCCCCCAGTACTTC,CASSLDLNTPQYF,TRBV7-3,-,-,TRBJ2-5
TGTGCCAGCAGCTTACCGGAGACAGCCAAAAACATTCAGTACTTC,CASSLPETAKNIQYF,TRBV11-2,-,-,TRBJ2-4